One sample yielded the 14 T cell receptor beta chains listed below, sequenced in a study of cytomegalovirus exposure and HLA in healthy donors. Primers for the PCR totalled 60 Vbeta and 13 Jbeta. The protocol was immunoSEQ multiplex PCR, while the TCRdb copy is restricted to in-frame clones and leaves out a portion. The sample consists of under 200,000 clones, over 75% of them appearing once. Sequencing was done on a sample of PBMCs. All receptors derive from a woman aged 45 to 65 in good health and CMV-seronegative.

The chain couples TRBV11-3 to TRBJ2-5, with D possibly TRBD1 on 5 matching bases. The CDR3 has 13 residues. Trimming shortened V by 1 base and J by 3 bases, and 6 bases separated the two germline ends. Per the germline V gene, CDR1 is SGHNT and CDR2 is YENEEA. DNA for the CDR3: TGTGCCAGCAGCTTAGGACAGAAAGAGACCCAGTACTTC. This encodes CASSLGQKETQYF.

This chain uses TRBV19 with TRBJ1-2, with D perhaps TRBD1 (6 bases). CDR3 length equals 15 residues. Per the germline V gene, CDR1 is LNHDA and CDR2 is SQIVND (reference sequence). V lost 4 bases and J 0 bases, leaving 12 bases between the germline ends. CDR3: CASSTGTPANYGYTF. Written as DNA, the CDR3 is TGTGCCAGTAGTACAGGGACACCAGCTAACTATGGCTACACCTTC.

V gene TRBV9 combines with J gene TRBJ2-1; TRBD2 aligns across 7 bases. CDR3 length: 15 residues. Trimming removed 1 base from V and 6 bases from J; junction bases left unmatched: 7. CDR1 is SGDLS and CDR2 is YYNGEE in the germline V gene. CDR3: CASSVLGGGFNEQFF. The CDR3 DNA reads as TGTGCCAGCAGCGTATTGGGGGGAGGGTTCAATGAGCAGTTCTTC.

The V and J genes are TRBV28 and TRBJ2-7, with TRBD1 matching over 8 bases. CDR1 and CDR2 (germline): MDHEN, SYDVKM. With 7 bases clipped from V and 2 bases from J, the junction kept 10 bases outside the gene matches. This CDR3 is 15 amino acids long. The chain's CDR3 is CASTQGAGTAYEQYF. Written as DNA, the CDR3 is TGTGCCAGCACCCAGGGGGCAGGGACGGCCTACGAGCAGTACTTC.

The J gene is TRBJ2-3, the V gene TRBV7-2; TRBD1 might be the D (6 bases). Trimming stripped 5 bases from V and 2 bases from J, with 11 bases between. There are 14 residues in the CDR3. Germline V gene data show CDR1 as SGHTA and CDR2 as FQGNSA. The CDR3 sequence: CASSRGFLTDTQYF. CDR3 DNA: TGTGCCAGCAGCAGGGGGTTTCTCACAGATACGCAGTATTTT.

The chain is built from TRBV15 and TRBJ1-1; TRBD1 aligns across 9 bases. CDR1 is LNHNV and CDR2 is YYDKDF in the germline V gene (reference sequence). J was trimmed by 11 bases and V by 8 bases; bases with no gene match: 6. The CDR3 contains 11 residues. The CDR3 region is CATGLQGAAFF. The CDR3 coding sequence is TGTGCCACCGGCCTACAGGGGGCGGCTTTCTTT. The full variable domain, completed using reference TRBV15 and TRBJ1-1, is DAMVIQNPRYQVTQFGKPVTLSCSQTLNHNVMYWYQQKSSQAPKLLFHYYDKDFNNEADTPDNFQSRRPNTSFCFLDIRSPGLGDTAMYLCATGLQGAAFFGQGTRLTVV.

The chain employs TRBV2 and TRBJ1-2; 7 bases match TRBD1. V trimming: 6 bases; J trimming: 7 bases; junction bases outside the gene matches: 14. The V gene's germline CDR1 is SNHLY and CDR2 FYNNEI. CDR3 length: 15 amino acids. The chain's CDR3 is CASRGQVGQVSGYTF. CDR3 sequence (DNA): TGTGCCAGCAGAGGACAAGTAGGACAGGTGTCTGGCTACACCTTC.

The chain recombines TRBV30 with TRBJ2-2; D possibly corresponds to TRBD1 (5 bases). The CDR3 consists of 14 residues. Germline lookup yields CDR1 GTSNPN and CDR2 SVGIG (reference sequence). The V end was cut by 0 bases, the J end by 5 bases, with 10 bases between. The CDR3 coding sequence is TGTGCCTGGAGTGTAGGGGATCCAACCGGGGAGCTGTTTTTT. This sequence encodes CAWSVGDPTGELFF.

The chain has TRBV6-6 and TRBJ1-5; no firm D call. The V gene lost 7 bases and the J gene lost 5 bases, with 9 bases spanning the gap. This CDR3 is 12 amino acids long. The germline gives CDR1 MNHNY, CDR2 SVGAGI (reference sequence). CDR3 coding DNA: TGTGCCAGCAACGAGATGGATCAGCCCCAGCATTTT. It specifies CASNEMDQPQHF.

The rearrangement joins TRBV2 to TRBJ1-3; no firm D call. Trimming took off 1 base at V and 0 bases at J, with 7 bases between the two ends. This CDR3 region has 15 residues. Germline CDR1 is SNHLY and CDR2 is FYNNEI. The DNA for the CDR3 is TGTGCCAGCAGTGAAGACACACGCTCTGGAAACACCATATATTTT. Its translation is CASSEDTRSGNTIYF.

The V and J genes are TRBV6-1 and TRBJ1-5; no clear D gene. The CDR3 contains 17 residues. Trimming took 1 base from V and 0 from J, leaving 13 bases between them. Germline V gene sequence: CDR1 MNHNS, CDR2 SASEGT. The CDR3 loop reads CASSEGRGGNSNQPQHF. CDR3 DNA sequence: TGTGCCAGCAGTGAAGGTCGTGGAGGGAATAGCAATCAGCCCCAGCATTTT.

This chain uses TRBV10-3 with TRBJ2-1; 11 nucleotides agree with TRBD2. The ends lost 4 bases at V and 0 bases at J; junction bases unmatched: 8. There are 18 residues in the CDR3. Per germline, CDR1 ENHRY and CDR2 SYGVKD. As DNA, the CDR3 is TGTGCCATCAGTGGGGGACTAGCGGAGGGGAGCTCCTACAATGAGCAGTTCTTC. Its translation is CAISGGLAEGSSYNEQFF.

The chain recombines TRBV18 with TRBJ2-1; D is possibly TRBD1 (5 bases). Per germline, CDR1 KGHSH and CDR2 LQKENI. This CDR3 has 12 residues. The V end was cut by 3 bases, the J end by 5 bases, with 5 bases between. CDR3 sequence (DNA): TGTGCCAGCTCACCGACAGACAATGAGCAGTTCTTC. Translated, it gives CASSPTDNEQFF.

The chain has TRBV7-2 and TRBJ2-7; 7 bases agree with TRBD1. The CDR3 runs to 14 residues. From germline, CDR1 is SGHTA and CDR2 FQGNSA. The V gene end was trimmed by 1 base and the J gene end by 6 bases; junction bases not matched to a gene: 6. CDR3 nucleotide sequence: TGTGCCAGCAGCTTAGGGGGCAGGGGGTCCGAGCAGTACTTC. Its translation is CASSLGGRGSEQYF.